These 5 T cell receptor beta chains were all obtained from the same sample, sequenced in a study of blood T cell repertoires in COVID-19. Produced via immunoSEQ multiplex PCR; TCRdb's table is partial and in-frame only. The profile shows fewer than 85,000 clones, 74% of them singletons. Sequencing was performed on peripheral blood. These receptors were collected from a human donor with acute or convalescent COVID-19. The donor label of this sample is uncertain.

In its sample, this clone was seen once. This sequence joins TRBV9 and TRBJ2-1; D might be TRBD2 (5 bases). Trimming took off 3 bases at V and 8 bases at J, with 12 bases between the two ends. Germline-derived CDR1 and CDR2 are SGDLS and YYNGEE. This CDR3 has 13 amino acids. CDR3: CASSGGSSDEQFF. The CDR3 coding sequence is TGTGCCAGCAGCGGTGGGAGTTCCGATGAGCAGTTCTTC.

This chain uses TRBV30 with TRBJ1-1; D perhaps matches TRBD1 (5 bases). The CDR3 is made up of 12 amino acids. Germline CDR1 reads GTSNPN; CDR2 reads SVGIG (reference sequence). V was trimmed by 5 bases and J by 7 bases, leaving 14 bases between them. The CDR3 bases are TGTGCCTGGGCCTCGACAGCCTTTGAAGCTTTCTTT. Protein: CAWASTAFEAFF. Complete variable domain (other parts from reference TRBV30 and TRBJ1-1): SQTIHQWPATLVQPVGSPLSLECTVEGTSNPNLYWYRQAAGRGLQLLFYSVGIGQISSEVPQNLSASRPQDRQFILSSKKLLLSDSGFYLCAWASTAFEAFFGQGTRLTVV.

This sequence joins TRBV7-2 and TRBJ1-1, with D possibly being TRBD1 (6 bases). Looked up from germline, CDR1 is SGHTA and CDR2 is FQGNSA. The CDR3 covers 15 residues. V shed 1 base and J shed 4 bases, with 13 bases lying between them. CDR3 coding DNA: TGTGCCAGCAGCTTAGTCGGACAGCCTAGCACTGAAGCTTTCTTT. It encodes CASSLVGQPSTEAFF.

This clone showed up just a few times. The CDR3 loop reads CASSLGATSSYEQYF. The CDR3 DNA follows: TGTGCCAGCAGCTTAGGGGCGACGAGCTCCTACGAGCAGTACTTC. V is TRBV7-8 and J is TRBJ2-7; D unresolved. There are 15 residues in the CDR3. V lost 1 base, J lost 0 bases, and 10 bases lay in between. Germline V gives CDR1 SGHVS, CDR2 FQNEAQ.

The chain carries TRBV29-1 and TRBJ1-1; no firm D call. This CDR3 has 13 residues. V was cut by 4 bases and J by 3 bases, with 12 bases left in between. Germline V gene lookup returns CDR1 SQVTM and CDR2 ANQGSEA. CDR3: CSVATSRDTEAFF. CDR3 nucleotide sequence: TGCAGCGTTGCCACGTCTCGGGACACTGAAGCTTTCTTT.